This T cell receptor beta chain was documented in a study of T cell repertoires in cytomegalovirus infection. Turning to the study itself: Both a matching HLA type and CMV infection were indicated by public TCR beta signatures. Regarding the study as a whole: The cumulative frequency of public TCR beta families distinguished individuals who carried CMV together with the relevant HLA. In two of eight donors, the top clonotype was HLA-C-restricted CMV-specific.

In TCRdb, the reads were re-called with MiXCR into one record per CDR3 protein. The sample includes roughly 600,000 distinct CDR3 sequences, approximately 24% of them seen just once. This CDR3 has 15 amino acids. CDR1 is SGHTA and CDR2 is FQGTGA in the germline V gene. The junction had 7 bases not matched to a gene; V was cut back by 4 bases and J by 7 bases. On this clonotype itself: Its antigen is unknown.

The chain uses TRBV7-3 and TRBJ2-1, with 10 bases fitting TRBD1. Material: CD8+ T cells from PBMCs. The clonotype originates from a human donor in good health (CMV status not recorded). Some clones in this sample may be carry-over from other donors' samples. The CDR3 DNA reads TGTGCCAGCAGCTCCGGAGGGACAGGGGAAAATGAGCAGTTCTTC. Its translation is CASSSGGTGENEQFF.